Below are 23 T cell receptor beta chains sequenced from a single sample in a study of PD-1 and CTLA-4 blockade in melanoma. The repertoire was sequenced with immunoSEQ multiplex PCR; TCRdb's copy has only in-frame clones and lacks some. The table records around 12,000 clones, roughly four fifths of them present only once. This material consisted of CD8+ T cells from peripheral blood, taken from a patient given anti-PD-1 treatment. The receptors were gathered from a human donor with melanoma.

V and J are TRBV6-4 and TRBJ2-4; D remains unclear. The CDR3 is 15 residues long. V lost 1 base, J lost 8 bases, and 15 bases lay in between. The germline gives CDR1 MRHNA, CDR2 SNTAGT. The CDR3 bases are TGTGCCAGCAGTGACTTCTTGGCTCTTGAAGACATTCAGTACTTC. Its protein product is CASSDFLALEDIQYF.

The sample holds one count of this clone. CDR3 protein: CASSPGTGVEKLFF. The CDR3 DNA reads TGTGCCAGCAGCCCCGGGACAGGGGTTGAAAAACTGTTTTTT. This rearrangement joins TRBV9 to TRBJ1-4, with 10 bases fitting TRBD1. Germline loops: CDR1 SGDLS, CDR2 YYNGEE. The V segment lost 4 bases and the J segment 7 bases; nucleotides outside the gene matches: 4. The CDR3 spans 14 residues.

This sequence joins TRBV11-3 and TRBJ2-2; a weak D match, TRBD1 (7 bases). Germline-derived CDR1 and CDR2 are SGHNT and YENEEA. The CDR3 totals 14 residues. Trimming pared 5 bases from V and 4 bases from J, leaving 11 bases between. Here the CDR3 reads CASSGGGPTGELFF. The CDR3 DNA reads as TGTGCCAGCAGCGGAGGGGGCCCCACCGGGGAGCTGTTTTTT.

V gene TRBV11-2 combines with J gene TRBJ1-1; D ambiguous. Germline V CDR1 and CDR2: SGHAT, FQNNGV. This CDR3 spans 11 amino acids. V was cut by 8 bases and J by 1 base, with 5 bases left in between. CDR3 DNA: TGTGCCAGCTCCGGGAACACTGAAGCTTTCTTT. It translates to CASSGNTEAFF.

This rearrangement joins TRBV30 to TRBJ1-1; D gene ambiguous. The V and J ends lost 2 bases and 2 bases respectively, with 15 bases between them. The CDR3 has 15 residues. Germline V gives CDR1 GTSNPN, CDR2 SVGIG (reference sequence). CDR3 residues: CAWSPQVNRNTEAFF. In nucleotides, the CDR3 is TGTGCCTGGAGTCCACAAGTCAACCGAAACACTGAAGCTTTCTTT. Based on the CDR3 plus reference TRBV30 and TRBJ1-1, the full variable domain is SQTIHQWPATLVQPVGSPLSLECTVEGTSNPNLYWYRQAAGRGLQLLFYSVGIGQISSEVPQNLSASRPQDRQFILSSKKLLLSDSGFYLCAWSPQVNRNTEAFFGQGTRLTVV.

This chain links TRBV29-1 with TRBJ1-2, with D unclear. Per the germline V gene, CDR1 is SQVTM and CDR2 is ANQGSEA. The CDR3 is 10 amino acids. Trimming cost V 4 bases and J 5 bases, with 5 bases left between them. For the CDR3, the DNA is TGCAGCGTTGGAGGGTATGGCTACACCTTC. Residues: CSVGGYGYTF.

This clone was seen a few times. The J gene is TRBJ1-2, the V gene TRBV20-1, with a possible D match to TRBD1 (5 bases). V lost 4 bases to trimming and J lost 8 bases, with 11 bases between them. Germline V CDR1 and CDR2: DFQATT, SNEGSKA (reference sequence). CDR3 length: 11 amino acids. CDR3 protein: CSAKGTWGYTF. The CDR3 bases are TGCAGTGCTAAGGGGACCTGGGGCTACACCTTC.

The chain carries TRBV6-2 or TRBV6-3 and TRBJ2-1, with D maybe TRBD1 (6 bases). CDR3 size: 13 residues. Between the trimmed V and J ends, which lost 4 bases and 3 bases, there was a span of 7 bases. Germline V gene lookup returns CDR1 MNHEY and CDR2 SVGEGT. The DNA for the CDR3 is TGTGCCAGCAGTTTGGACAGCTACAATGAGCAGTTCTTC. Translating it yields CASSLDSYNEQFF.

The chain uses TRBV27 and TRBJ2-3; 12 nucleotides align to TRBD2. Germline values: CDR1 MNHEY, CDR2 SMNVEV (reference sequence). The CDR3 covers 16 residues. V trimming: 8 bases; J trimming: 2 bases; junction bases outside the gene matches: 8. DNA of the CDR3: TGTGCCAGCGGACCTGGGACTAGCGGGTACACAGATACGCAGTATTTT. Its translation: CASGPGTSGYTDTQYF.

The chain has TRBV11-2 and TRBJ1-1; no clear D. V lost 5 bases, J lost 4 bases, and 11 bases lay in between. The CDR3 spans 13 residues. CDR1 is SGHAT, CDR2 FQNNGV, per germline. CDR3 in DNA: TGTGCCAGCAGCCCCACACGGTCCACTGAAGCTTTCTTT. The encoded protein is CASSPTRSTEAFF.

V and J are TRBV18 and TRBJ1-4; D is ambiguous. Between the trimmed V and J ends, which lost 6 bases and 6 bases, there was a span of 11 bases. This CDR3 is 13 amino acids long. The V gene's germline CDR1 is KGHSH and CDR2 LQKENI. CDR3 coding DNA: TGTGCCAGCTCGCGGCTACGGGATGAAAAACTGTTTTTT. Encoded protein: CASSRLRDEKLFF.

This sequence joins TRBV3-1 (or the pseudogene TRBV3-2) and TRBJ2-1, with a possible D match to TRBD2 (6 bases). Trimming shortened V by 3 bases and J by 4 bases, and 10 bases separated the two germline ends. CDR3 length: 14 residues. Germline V gives CDR1 LGHDT, CDR2 YNNKEL (reference sequence). For the CDR3, the DNA is TGTGCCAGCAGCCACTCTCGGGGGTACAATGAGCAGTTCTTC. As protein: CASSHSRGYNEQFF.

V and J are TRBV30 and TRBJ2-1; TRBD2 matches at 8 bases. The CDR3 runs to 13 residues. Germline assignment: CDR1 GTSNPN and CDR2 SVGIG (reference sequence). J gave up 2 bases and V 7 bases, and 4 bases lay outside the gene matches. The CDR3 DNA reads as TGTGCCTTTGGGACTAGTGCCTACAATGAGCAGTTCTTC. This translates into CAFGTSAYNEQFF.

This rearrangement joins TRBV2 to TRBJ1-1; D gene uncertain. The length of the CDR3 is 11 residues. Germline V lookup: CDR1 SNHLY, CDR2 FYNNEI. V shed 4 bases and J shed 13 bases, with 13 bases lying between them. This chain's CDR3 is CASSVTKDGFF. In nucleotides, the CDR3 is TGTGCCAGCAGTGTTACGAAGGACGGTTTCTTT.

The chain joins TRBV29-1 to TRBJ2-7, with 9 positions matching TRBD2. Germline V CDR1 and CDR2: SQVTM, ANQGSEA. V dropped 6 bases and J dropped 4; count of bases not matched to a gene: 4. The CDR3 consists of 12 residues. In DNA form, the CDR3 reads TGCAGCGTAGAGGCGGGGGGGTACGAGCAGTACTTC. This gives the protein CSVEAGGYEQYF.

This clone was seen only once. This may arise from a read error, as a much more abundant clone is one base away. This specimen includes other DNA sequences encoding the same CDR3. This chain connects TRBV5-6 to TRBJ2-3; 9 nucleotides align to TRBD2. CDR1 SGHDT and CDR2 YYEEEE come from the germline V gene. V was clipped by 0 bases and J by 4 bases; unmatched bases: 9. CDR3 size: 17 residues. The CDR3 region is CASSLGKLAGGSDTQYF. The CDR3 bases are TGTGCCAGCAGCTTGGGGAAACTCGCGGGGGGGTCAGATACGCAGTATTTT.

This chain uses TRBV6-1 with TRBJ2-1; 7 bases match TRBD2. This CDR3 comprises 15 residues. V shed 1 base, J shed 8 bases, and the junction held 8 bases outside the gene matches. Germline V gene lookup returns CDR1 MNHNS and CDR2 SASEGT. The CDR3 region has the DNA TGTGCCAGCAGTGAAGTGGCGGGAGCTTTCGATGAGCAGTTCTTC. Its protein is CASSEVAGAFDEQFF.

The chain uses TRBV12-3 or TRBV12-4 and TRBJ1-2, with D unclear. V was trimmed by 6 bases and J by 2 bases, leaving 10 bases between them. This CDR3 has 13 amino acids. CDR3 in amino acids: CASSPDGNYGYTF. CDR3 in DNA: TGTGCCAGCAGCCCCGACGGGAACTATGGCTACACCTTC.

This clone has just one count. The chain carries TRBV10-3 and TRBJ2-3, with 12 bases that match TRBD1. The CDR3 has 17 residues. Germline values: CDR1 ENHRY, CDR2 SYGVKD. The J segment lost 2 bases and the V segment lost 1 base, leaving 4 bases of the junction unmatched. The CDR3 DNA reads TGTGCCATCAGTGAGTACGGGACAGGGGGCTACACAGATACGCAGTATTTT. This sequence encodes CAISEYGTGGYTDTQYF.

Regarding this clone: This CDR3 is also generated by other DNA sequences in the sample. The chain carries TRBV13 and TRBJ1-2; D gene ambiguous. The V gene's germline CDR1 is PRHDT and CDR2 FYEKMQ (reference sequence). The CDR3 extends over 12 amino acids. The germline V and J ends were trimmed by 0 bases and 8 bases, with 7 bases remaining between them. The CDR3 here is CASSLGRRGYTF. Here the CDR3 DNA reads TGTGCCAGCAGCTTAGGCCGAAGGGGCTACACCTTC.

The V call is TRBV11-3, the J call TRBJ2-5; maybe TRBD1 (5 bases). Germline V gene lookup returns CDR1 SGHNT and CDR2 YENEEA. Trimming left V 0 bases short and J 11 bases short, with 13 bases between. The CDR3 runs 13 residues. The CDR3 coding sequence is TGTGCCAGCAGCTTAGATAGGTGGACACATCAGTACTTC. Translated, it gives CASSLDRWTHQYF.

The J gene is TRBJ1-1, the V gene TRBV5-6, with D possibly being TRBD1 (6 bases). Germline assignment: CDR1 SGHDT and CDR2 YYEEEE. V was clipped by 4 bases and J by 7 bases, with 11 bases between them. There are 12 residues in the CDR3. The CDR3 loop is CASSPKDSEAFF. CDR3 DNA: TGTGCCAGCAGCCCCAAGGACAGTGAAGCTTTCTTT.

The J gene is TRBJ1-3, the V gene TRBV12-3 or TRBV12-4, with unresolved D. CDR3 size: 12 residues. V shed 6 bases and J shed 11 bases, with 14 bases lying between them. The CDR3 loop is CASSKDVLSIYF. In DNA form, the CDR3 reads TGTGCCAGCAGCAAGGACGTACTCTCCATATATTTT.